Following are 17 T cell receptor beta chains from one sample sequenced in a study of Graves' ophthalmopathy and Graves' hyperthyroidism. The TCR beta CDR3 regions underwent amplification from RNA transcripts. HTBI primers were employed in first-round RT-PCR, then a second-round multiplex PCR followed. MiXCR, applied by TCRdb to the multiplex PCR reads, yields one record per CDR3 protein. Of over a million distinct CDR3 sequences in the sample, approximately 35% were seen once. The sample was peripheral blood or thyroid tissue (not recorded which). These receptors were taken from an adult man with Graves' hyperthyroidism.

This clonotype was detected many times. V usage is TRBV2 and J usage is TRBJ2-5; TRBD1 is a possible D gene (5 bases). Germline CDR1 SNHLY, CDR2 FYNNEI. This CDR3 is 13 amino acids long. Trimming stripped 6 bases from V and 2 bases from J, with 10 bases between. In DNA form, the CDR3 reads TGTGCCAGCAGGGTCGACAGTCAAGAGACCCAGTACTTC. As protein: CASRVDSQETQYF.

This clonotype was detected ten times or more. J is TRBJ1-1 and V is TRBV5-1; tentative D call: TRBD1 (6 bases). V lost 0 bases and J 2 bases, leaving 11 bases between the germline ends. The CDR3 loop spans 15 amino acids. Germline assignment: CDR1 SGHRS and CDR2 YFSETQ. The CDR3 here is CASSLDGQPNTEAFF. DNA for the CDR3: TGCGCCAGCAGCTTGGATGGACAGCCCAACACTGAAGCTTTCTTT.

This clonotype was observed a few times. CDR3 protein: CATRGGAGGYTF. The CDR3, as DNA: TGTGCCACCAGAGGGGGGGCCGGTGGCTACACCTTC. This chain links TRBV10-3 with TRBJ1-2, with D perhaps TRBD1 (6 bases). The CDR3 sequence is 12 residues long. The germline gives CDR1 ENHRY, CDR2 SYGVKD. Trimming removed 10 bases from V and 7 bases from J, with 16 bases in between.

Of note for this clonotype: With a much larger clone just one base away, this may be a read error. V gene TRBV7-9 combines with J gene TRBJ2-7; a possible D gene is TRBD2 (6 bases). The CDR3 contains 13 residues. Trimming pared 8 bases from V and 1 base from J, leaving 12 bases between. CDR1 SEHNR and CDR2 FQNEAQ come from the germline V gene (reference sequence). The CDR3 coding sequence is TGTGCCAGCGCCGCGGGACGGTCCTACGAGCAGTACTTC. Protein product: CASAAGRSYEQYF. Variable domain in full (rest from reference TRBV7-9 and TRBJ2-7): DTGVSQNPRHKITKRGQNVTFRCDPISEHNRLYWYRQTLGQGPEFLTYFQNEAQLEKSRLLSDRFSAERPKGSFSTLEIQRTEQGDSAMYLCASAAGRSYEQYFGPGTRLTVT.

This clonotype has a count of ten or more. Here the CDR3 reads CSVAGLAGEETQYF. CDR3 coding DNA: TGCAGCGTTGCAGGACTAGCGGGAGAAGAGACCCAGTACTTC. The chain employs TRBV29-1 and TRBJ2-5; 13 bases are a match to TRBD2. J was trimmed by 3 bases and V by 4 bases; bases with no gene match: 2. Germline V lookup: CDR1 SQVTM, CDR2 ANQGSEA. The CDR3 has 14 amino acids. Variable domain in full (rest from reference TRBV29-1 and TRBJ2-5): SAVISQKPSRDICQRGTSLTIQCQVDSQVTMMFWYRQQPGQSLTLIATANQGSEATYESGFVIDKFPISRPNLTFSTLTVSNMSPEDSSIYLCSVAGLAGEETQYFGPGTRLLVL.

This clonotype was found many times. This chain links TRBV7-6 with TRBJ2-7, with 9 bases that match TRBD1. Trimming at V came to 10 bases and at J to 6 bases, leaving 10 bases not matched to a gene. This CDR3 has 13 amino acids. Germline CDR1 and CDR2: SGHVS and FNYEAQ. In nucleotides, the CDR3 is TGTGCCACCGGGAAGGGACAGGGAAGCGAGCAGTACTTC. This encodes CATGKGQGSEQYF. Variable domain in full (rest from reference TRBV7-6 and TRBJ2-7): GAGVSQSPRYKVTKRGQDVALRCDPISGHVSLYWYRQALGQGPEFLTYFNYEAQQDKSGLPNDRFSAERPEGSISTLTIQRTEQRDSAMYRCATGKGQGSEQYFGPGTRLTVT.

This clonotype showed up just once. V is TRBV20-1 and J is TRBJ2-5; TRBD2 matches at 13 bases. This CDR3 has 16 residues. V was pared by 6 bases and J by 3 bases, with 10 bases of the junction left unmatched. Germline CDR1 is DFQATT and CDR2 is SNEGSKA (reference sequence). The CDR3 spells CSAPEPGLAGEETQYF. The CDR3 coding sequence is TGCAGTGCGCCAGAACCAGGACTAGCGGGGGAAGAGACCCAGTACTTC.

Concerning this clonotype itself: A read error may be the cause here, since a much bigger clone is one base away. The final CDR3 position lacks the conserved phenylalanine or tryptophan, pointing to a likely read error. V gene TRBV7-8 combines with J gene TRBJ1-2; a possible D gene is TRBD1 (6 bases). The CDR3 extends over 14 amino acids. Germline V gene sequence: CDR1 SGHVS, CDR2 FQNEAQ. V was cut by 5 bases and J by 8 bases, with 18 bases left in between. The DNA of the CDR3 is TGTGCCAGCAGCCCTCGAGAAGGGGGTGGGGGCTACACCCTC. The encoded protein is CASSPREGGGGYTL.

The chain links TRBV30 to TRBJ2-7; no reliable D call. Germline CDR1 GTSNPN, CDR2 SVGIG (reference sequence). Trimming left V 1 base short and J 2 bases short, with 6 bases between. The CDR3 contains 12 residues. CDR3 nucleotide sequence: TGTGCCTGGAGTGGTGGACCCTACGAGCAGTACTTC. Its translation: CAWSGGPYEQYF. Full variable domain (missing parts from reference TRBV30 and TRBJ2-7): SQTIHQWPATLVQPVGSPLSLECTVEGTSNPNLYWYRQAAGRGLQLLFYSVGIGQISSEVPQNLSASRPQDRQFILSSKKLLLSDSGFYLCAWSGGPYEQYFGPGTRLTVT.

This clonotype appeared once. The chain links TRBV18 to TRBJ1-2, with a possible D match to TRBD1 (6 bases). The length of the CDR3 is 17 residues. The germline V gene encodes CDR1 KGHSH and CDR2 LQKENI. The V end was cut by 0 bases, the J end by 4 bases, with 18 bases between. CDR3 coding DNA: TGTGCCAGCTCACCACCGGGGGGACACCACGCTATCTATGGCTACACCTTC. Amino acid sequence: CASSPPGGHHAIYGYTF.

In this sample, this clonotype turned up many times. The genes are TRBV7-8 and TRBJ1-1; TRBD1 agrees at 11 bases. This CDR3 comprises 15 residues. Looked up from germline, CDR1 is SGHVS and CDR2 is FQNEAQ. The V gene end was trimmed by 1 base and the J gene end by 5 bases; junction bases not matched to a gene: 3. Here the CDR3 reads CASSLVGQGVTEAFF. The DNA for the CDR3 is TGTGCCAGCAGCTTAGTGGGACAGGGGGTGACTGAAGCTTTCTTT.

This clonotype was seen ten or more times. CDR3 in DNA: TGTGCCAGCAGCCGAGACAGGACTACTGAAGCTTTCTTT. It codes for CASSRDRTTEAFF. This chain links TRBV7-7 with TRBJ1-1; TRBD1 might be the D (6 bases). V gave up 5 bases and J gave up 5 bases, with 12 bases separating them. Germline V gives CDR1 SSHAT, CDR2 FNYEAQ (reference sequence). This CDR3 is built from 13 residues.

This rearrangement joins TRBV6-2 or TRBV6-3 to TRBJ1-5, with D possibly TRBD1 on 5 matching bases. V was pared by 8 bases and J by 1 base, with 9 bases between. This CDR3 spans 13 amino acids. Germline V CDR1 and CDR2: MNHEY, SVGEGT. The CDR3: CASRRVSNQPQHF. The CDR3 DNA is TGTGCCAGCCGCAGGGTAAGCAATCAGCCCCAGCATTTT.

A note on this clonotype: A read error may produce the germline difference seen at one junction end. The rearrangement joins TRBV7-2 to TRBJ2-2; 9 nucleotides agree with TRBD1. CDR3 length: 19 amino acids. CDR1 is SGHTA, CDR2 FQGNSA, per germline. The CDR3: CASSQDVGTGWGFTGELFF. In DNA form, the CDR3 reads TGCGCCAGCAGCCAAGATGTCGGGACAGGGTGGGGCTTCACCGGGGAGCTGTTTTTT.

This clonotype has ten or more counts. The gene calls are TRBV25-1 and TRBJ1-2; no definite D call. CDR1 and CDR2 (germline): MGHDK, SYGVNS. V lost 1 base, J lost 8 bases, and 20 bases lay in between. CDR3 length: 16 residues. This chain's CDR3 is CASSEFVGNSKGGYTF. DNA of the CDR3: TGTGCCAGCAGTGAATTCGTCGGGAACTCTAAGGGAGGCTACACCTTC.

This clonotype turned up a few times. V usage is TRBV30 and J usage is TRBJ1-1; D possibly corresponds to TRBD1 (5 bases). This CDR3 is 12 amino acids long. Trimming pared 7 bases from V and 5 bases from J, leaving 14 bases between. Germline V gives CDR1 GTSNPN, CDR2 SVGIG (reference sequence). The CDR3 region has the DNA TGTGCCTTTCGGGGGGTCAGAACTGAAGCTTTCTTT. Translation gives CAFRGVRTEAFF.

A single count supports this clonotype. Likely a read error: the CDR3 ends without its conserved phenylalanine or tryptophan. Because the CDR3's place on the DNA is in doubt, the DNA is left out and the CDR3 is given as listed by TCRdb. The rearrangement uses TRBV7-2 and TRBJ2-6; TRBD2 reflects the table's D call only, with no check against the DNA. A total of 14 residues make up the CDR3, ends included. From germline, CDR1 is SGHTA and CDR2 FQGNSA. Here the CDR3 reads CASSRSRALGGENT.